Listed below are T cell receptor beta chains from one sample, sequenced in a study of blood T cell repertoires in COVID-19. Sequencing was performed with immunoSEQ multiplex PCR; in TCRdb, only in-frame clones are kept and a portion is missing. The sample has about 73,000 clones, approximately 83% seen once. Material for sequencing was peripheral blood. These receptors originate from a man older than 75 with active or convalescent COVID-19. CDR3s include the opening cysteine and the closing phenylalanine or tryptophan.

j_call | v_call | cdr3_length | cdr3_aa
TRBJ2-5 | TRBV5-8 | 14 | CASSFGGGGETQYF
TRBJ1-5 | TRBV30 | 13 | CAWSRGQGQAQHF
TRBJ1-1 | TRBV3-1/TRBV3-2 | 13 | CASSHGNLNEAFF
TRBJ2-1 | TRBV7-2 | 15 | CASSLRGHSYNEQFF
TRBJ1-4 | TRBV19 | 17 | CASSNPYRDPTNEKLFF
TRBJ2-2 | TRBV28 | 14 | CASKVGGNTGELFF
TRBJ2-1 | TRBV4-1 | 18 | CASSRLPMRLAGVNEQFF
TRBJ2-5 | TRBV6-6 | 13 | CASSRPSDSHEYF
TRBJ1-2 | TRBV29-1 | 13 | CSVERGTDYGYTF
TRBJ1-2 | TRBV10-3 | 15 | CAISERGAGDYGYTF
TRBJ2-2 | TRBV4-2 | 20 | CASSQERRYSGGSGTGELFF
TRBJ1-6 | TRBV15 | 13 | CATSRTGWSPLHF
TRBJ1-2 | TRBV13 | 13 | CASSWTGAGGYTF
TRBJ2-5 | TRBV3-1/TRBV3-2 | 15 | CAITSGTGVQETQYF
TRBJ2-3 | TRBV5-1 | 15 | CASGGQGLSTDTQYF
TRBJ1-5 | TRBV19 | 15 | CASRGTGAALQPQHF
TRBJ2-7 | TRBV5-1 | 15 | CASSLGGGSSYEQYF
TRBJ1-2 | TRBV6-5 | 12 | CASRPSRGGYTF
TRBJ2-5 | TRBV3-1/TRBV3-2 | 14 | CASHDRGRQETQYF
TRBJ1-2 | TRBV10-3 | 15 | CAISEQGTGYYGYTF
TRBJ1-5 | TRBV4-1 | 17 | CASSQDFNPRVVRPQHF
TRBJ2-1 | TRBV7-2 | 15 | CASISWAGVYNEQFF
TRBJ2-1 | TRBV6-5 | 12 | CASRRPSNEQFF
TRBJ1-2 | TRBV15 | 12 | CATSRDQYGYTF
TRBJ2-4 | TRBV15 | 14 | CATSRLEVENIQYF
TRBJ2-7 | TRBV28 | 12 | CASKDINYEQYF
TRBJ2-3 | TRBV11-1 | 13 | CASSPGGSDTQYF
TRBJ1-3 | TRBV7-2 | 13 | CASSLAAGNTIYF
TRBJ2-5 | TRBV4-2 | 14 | CASSQRQGQETQYF
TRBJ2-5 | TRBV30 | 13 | CAWSAGSQETQYF
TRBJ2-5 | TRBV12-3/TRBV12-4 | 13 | CASSSGTVETQYF
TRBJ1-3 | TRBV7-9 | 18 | CASSPGQEQPPSGNTIYF
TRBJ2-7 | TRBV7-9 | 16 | CASSLVGGIFPYEQYF
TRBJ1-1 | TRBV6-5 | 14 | CASSPVGRGTEAFF
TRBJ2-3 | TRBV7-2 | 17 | CASSLVGGTGREDTQYF
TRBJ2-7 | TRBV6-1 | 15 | CASSEGTGPAYEQYF
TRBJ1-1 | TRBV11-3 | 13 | CASSLAPGTEAFF
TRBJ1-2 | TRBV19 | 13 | CASSIGTGYGYTF
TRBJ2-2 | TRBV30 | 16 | CATDRGLSANTGELFF
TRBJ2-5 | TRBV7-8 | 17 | CASSLFQDREVQETQYF
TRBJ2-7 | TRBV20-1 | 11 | CSARDEDEQYF
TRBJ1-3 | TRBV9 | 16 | CASSAQRGSAGNTIYF
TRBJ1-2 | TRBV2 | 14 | CASSPTGEGYGYTF
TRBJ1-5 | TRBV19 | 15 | CASSALIQSNQPQHF
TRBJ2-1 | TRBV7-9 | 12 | CASSPLGGRRFF
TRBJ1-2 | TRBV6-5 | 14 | CASSLRTGGLGYTF
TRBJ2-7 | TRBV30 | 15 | CAWTPGGYGTYEQYF
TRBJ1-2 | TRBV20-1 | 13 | CSASGTGDYGYTF
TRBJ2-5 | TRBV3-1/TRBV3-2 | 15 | CASSQDAGGWETQYF
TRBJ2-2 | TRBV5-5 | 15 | CASSLSGTGAGELFF
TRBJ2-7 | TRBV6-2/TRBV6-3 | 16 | CASSYGGGVSRDEQYF
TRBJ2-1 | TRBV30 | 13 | CAWGKGLAGDKFF
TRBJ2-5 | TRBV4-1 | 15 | CASSQDPRFGETQYF
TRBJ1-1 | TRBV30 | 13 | CAGRTGRNTEAFF